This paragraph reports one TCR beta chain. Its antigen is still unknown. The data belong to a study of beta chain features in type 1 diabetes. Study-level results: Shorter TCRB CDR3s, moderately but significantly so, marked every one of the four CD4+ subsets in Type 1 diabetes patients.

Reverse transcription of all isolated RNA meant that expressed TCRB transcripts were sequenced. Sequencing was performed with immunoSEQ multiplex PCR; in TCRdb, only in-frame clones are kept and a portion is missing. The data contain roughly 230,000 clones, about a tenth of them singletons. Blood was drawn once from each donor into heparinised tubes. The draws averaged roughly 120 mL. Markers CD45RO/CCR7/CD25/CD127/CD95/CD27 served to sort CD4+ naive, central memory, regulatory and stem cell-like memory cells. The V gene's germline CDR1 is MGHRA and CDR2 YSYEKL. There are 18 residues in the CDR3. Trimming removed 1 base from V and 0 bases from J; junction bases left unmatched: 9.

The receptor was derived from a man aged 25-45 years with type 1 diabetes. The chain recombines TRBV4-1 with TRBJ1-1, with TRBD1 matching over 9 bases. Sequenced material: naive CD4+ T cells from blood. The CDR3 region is CASSQGGQGFPMNTEAFF. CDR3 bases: TGCGCCAGCAGCCAAGGGGGACAGGGATTCCCGATGAACACTGAAGCTTTCTTT.